The text below deals with one TCR beta chain. No cognate antigen has been identified for it. No base qualities exist here, and no much larger clone lies one base off it. The data originate from a study of response to subunit inactivated influenza vaccine (dated by TCRdb to about 2018). Some background on the complete study: The study used deep quantitative T cell receptor repertoire profiling to track responses to a trivalent subunit inactivated influenza vaccine. The full study reports these points: The authors suggested that each seasonal influenza vaccination may recruit only a limited number of new T cells.

Here V drops 6 bases and J drops 1 base, and the junction holds 8 bases not matched to any gene. The germline V gene (reference sequence) gives CDR1 as LNHDA and CDR2 as SQIVND. The CDR3 contains 15 residues, cysteine and phenylalanine counted. Only the CDR3 region is kept as DNA, spanning 45 bases read in frame from base 1. The library relied on RT-PCR. TCRdb records Illumina HiSeq 2500 as the sequencer. TCRdb cleaned the public reads at Q25 with fastp, built clones with MiXCR and kept in-frame beta chains. Rows merge per CDR3 protein into single entries with the most common DNA and genes. In this sample the table shows 610,000 or so distinct CDR3 sequences, approximately 14% of which occur a single time. The top ten clonotypes cover more than 9.5% of the sample.

The receptor chain draws on TRBV19 and TRBJ2-7; 8 bases in the middle match TRBD1. The TCR was taken from a man aged 45-65 years who received an inactivated influenza vaccine. Donor details come from another sample of the same person, matched by shared clones. The sample here was PBMCs from blood, taken about 11 days after vaccination. Read as DNA, the sequence is TGTGCCAGTAGCCCTATCGGACAGGGTTCCTACGAGCAGTACTTC. Its protein reads: CASSPIGQGSYEQYF.